This is a list of T cell receptor beta chains from one sample in a study of blood T cell repertoires in COVID-19. Sequenced by immunoSEQ multiplex PCR; TCRdb stores in-frame clones only, minus some. Here the sample spans over 45,000 clones, 90% to 95% being singletons. Sequenced sample: peripheral blood. The receptors derive from a man aged 50-59 years with acute or convalescent COVID-19. The CDR3 runs from the conserved cysteine through the conserved F or W. The D gene is left open where the match is weak. The listing skips clone size in some rows; elsewhere it reads once, few, many or a size class.

d_call clone_size j_call v_call cdr3_aa cdr3_nt
- - TRBJ1-6 TRBV11-2 CASSLEGGSGLTLHF TGTGCCAGCAGCTTAGAGGGGGGATCGGGGTTGACCCTCCACTTT
TRBD2 once TRBJ2-1 TRBV5-1 CASSLISGGDNEQFF TGCGCCAGCAGCTTGATATCGGGAGGGGACAATGAGCAGTTCTTC
TRBD2 - TRBJ2-1 TRBV11-2 CASSSRTSGRYNEQFF TGTGCCAGCAGCTCCCGAACTAGCGGGAGGTACAATGAGCAGTTCTTC
TRBD2 - TRBJ2-1 TRBV19 CASTRGLAGNRNEQFF TGTGCCAGTACCAGGGGACTAGCGGGAAATCGGAATGAGCAGTTCTTC
TRBD2 few TRBJ2-5 TRBV5-4 CASSPGLAGGETQYF TGTGCCAGCAGCCCGGGACTAGCGGGAGGAGAGACCCAGTACTTC
- - TRBJ2-5 TRBV19 CASSMGGQTAGTQYF TGTGCCAGTAGTATGGGAGGCCAGACCGCAGGGACCCAGTACTTC
- - TRBJ1-1 TRBV5-1 CASSFQGTYTEAFF TGCGCCAGCAGCTTCCAGGGTACGTACACTGAAGCTTTCTTT
TRBD2 - TRBJ2-1 TRBV27 CASGLAGTYNEQFF TGTGCCAGCGGACTAGCCGGAACCTACAATGAGCAGTTCTTC
TRBD1 - TRBJ1-2 TRBV3-1/TRBV3-2 CASSQDRAGGYGYTF TGTGCCAGCAGCCAAGATCGGGCAGGGGGGTATGGCTACACCTTC
- - TRBJ2-3 TRBV27 CASSLWRGTGTDTQYF TGTGCCAGCAGTTTATGGCGGGGAACCGGCACAGATACGCAGTATTTT
- - TRBJ1-3 TRBV6-5 CASNRDINSGNTIYF TGTGCCAGCAATAGGGACATCAACTCTGGAAACACCATATATTTT
- once TRBJ2-7 TRBV5-5 CATQKGWDYEQYF TGTGCCACCCAGAAGGGGTGGGACTACGAGCAGTACTTC
TRBD1 - TRBJ2-5 TRBV4-3 CASSQQGAGETQYF TGCGCCAGCAGCCAACAGGGGGCAGGGGAGACCCAGTACTTC
- - TRBJ2-1 TRBV7-9 CASSLASASYNEQFF TGTGCCAGCAGCTTAGCGAGCGCCTCCTACAATGAGCAGTTCTTC
- - TRBJ2-2 TRBV9 CASSRIDRQSNTGELFF TGTGCCAGCAGCCGAATCGACCGACAATCGAACACCGGGGAGCTGTTTTTT
- - TRBJ2-1 TRBV14 CASSQAGEQFF TGTGCCAGCAGCCAAGCCGGGGAGCAGTTCTTC
- - TRBJ2-5 TRBV5-1 CASSLAGAEGETQYF TGCGCCAGCAGCTTGGCAGGGGCCGAGGGGGAGACCCAGTACTTC
- - TRBJ1-3 TRBV11-2 CASSLEAGLYSGNTIYF TGTGCCAGCAGCTTAGAGGCAGGGCTTTACTCTGGAAACACCATATATTTT
- once TRBJ1-1 TRBV5-6 CASSAGRRMSEAFF TGTGCCAGCAGCGCGGGACGTAGGATGTCTGAAGCTTTCTTT
TRBD1 - TRBJ1-2 TRBV5-1 CASSAAGQYYGYTF TGCGCCAGCAGCGCCGCGGGACAGTACTATGGCTACACCTTC
- once TRBJ1-2 TRBV6-4 CASSEMEGKSSGYTF TGTGCCAGCAGTGAGATGGAGGGAAAAAGTTCTGGCTACACCTTC
TRBD2 - TRBJ2-3 TRBV5-1 CASSTSPSGSSDTQYF TGCGCCAGCAGCACCTCCCCTAGCGGGTCCTCAGATACGCAGTATTTT
TRBD1 - TRBJ2-7 TRBV6-5 CASSLRDRDLYEQYF TGTGCCAGCAGTCTCCGGGACAGGGATCTCTACGAGCAGTACTTC
- - TRBJ1-1 TRBV7-9 CASSLDGINTEAFF TGTGCCAGCAGCTTAGATGGCATAAACACTGAAGCTTTCTTT
- - TRBJ1-1 TRBV7-9 CASSWGTSTEAFF TGTGCCAGCAGCTGGGGGACATCCACTGAAGCTTTCTTT
- - TRBJ2-1 TRBV11-3 CASSLVVGEGYNEQFF TGTGCCAGCAGCTTAGTGGTGGGAGAGGGATACAATGAGCAGTTCTTC
- - TRBJ1-3 TRBV6-2/TRBV6-3 CASSSPATGNTIYF TGTGCCAGCAGTTCCCCCGCGACTGGAAACACCATATATTTT
- - TRBJ1-1 TRBV2 CASRSAGVGRTEAFF TGTGCCAGCAGATCGGCAGGGGTGGGAAGGACTGAAGCTTTCTTT
- few TRBJ2-1 TRBV6-5 CASSYSSWGRGNEQFF TGTGCCAGCAGTTACTCTAGCTGGGGGCGCGGAAATGAGCAGTTCTTC
TRBD2 - TRBJ2-1 TRBV6-5 CASSYSASGRYNEQFF TGTGCCAGCAGTTACTCTGCTAGCGGGCGCTACAATGAGCAGTTCTTC
- - TRBJ2-1 TRBV6-2/TRBV6-3 CASSSYTGLGDEQFF TGTGCCAGCAGTTCCTACACGGGGTTAGGAGATGAGCAGTTCTTC
TRBD1 - TRBJ1-4 TRBV19 CASSADRFNEKLFF TGTGCCAGTAGTGCGGACAGGTTTAATGAAAAACTGTTTTTT
TRBD1 - TRBJ2-7 TRBV19 CASSRGQLSYEQYF TGTGCCAGTAGTAGGGGACAGCTCTCCTACGAGCAGTACTTC
- once TRBJ1-5 TRBV6-5 CASSPVGGYNQPQHF TGTGCCAGCAGCCCGGTCGGGGGGTACAATCAGCCCCAGCATTTT
TRBD1 once TRBJ1-4 TRBV7-9 CASSRGQGMGIGDEKLFF TGTGCCAGCAGCCGCGGACAGGGAATGGGAATTGGGGATGAAAAACTGTTTTTT
- - TRBJ1-3 TRBV19 CASNIPGSGNTIYF TGTGCCAGCAATATACCGGGATCCGGAAACACCATATATTTT
- - TRBJ1-2 TRBV27 CASRKGVDLYGYTF TGTGCCAGCAGGAAAGGGGTGGACCTATATGGCTACACCTTC
TRBD1 - TRBJ2-4 TRBV5-1 CASSLGTGRLQYF TGCGCCAGCAGCCTCGGGACAGGGCGGTTGCAGTACTTC
TRBD2 - TRBJ2-2 TRBV19 CASSNPGLAGSTGELFF TGTGCCAGTAGTAACCCCGGACTAGCGGGATCCACCGGGGAGCTGTTTTTT
- - TRBJ1-6 TRBV25-1 CASQGSRRSSPLHF TGTGCCAGCCAGGGGTCAAGAAGGAGTTCACCCCTCCACTTT
- - TRBJ1-1 TRBV5-4 CASSLERANTEAFF TGTGCCAGCAGCTTAGAAAGAGCCAACACTGAAGCTTTCTTT
- - TRBJ2-2 TRBV25-1 CASSDYGELFF TGTGCCAGCAGTGATTACGGGGAGCTGTTTTTT
TRBD2 - TRBJ2-1 TRBV5-1 CASSLGAGAYNEQFF TGCGCCAGCAGCTTGGGCGCGGGAGCCTACAATGAGCAGTTCTTC
- once TRBJ2-3 TRBV28 CASSSRGSGGTDTQYF TGTGCCAGCAGTTCCCGGGGCTCAGGGGGCACAGATACGCAGTATTTT
- - TRBJ2-7 TRBV9 CASSLGPTGEQYF TGTGCCAGCAGCTTGGGGCCAACAGGGGAGCAGTACTTC
TRBD1 - TRBJ1-2 TRBV2 CASSGQGYYGYTF TGTGCCAGCAGTGGACAGGGATACTATGGCTACACCTTC
TRBD1 - TRBJ1-1 TRBV18 CASSQTGDTEAFF TGTGCCAGCTCACAAACAGGGGATACTGAAGCTTTCTTT
TRBD1 - TRBJ2-5 TRBV19 CASSIIQGASETQYF TGTGCCAGTAGTATAATACAGGGGGCGTCGGAGACCCAGTACTTC
TRBD1 - TRBJ1-2 TRBV7-2 CASRWTGSDGYTF TGTGCCAGCAGATGGACAGGGTCGGATGGCTACACCTTC
TRBD2 - TRBJ2-1 TRBV5-4 CASSLGPTSDNEQFF TGTGCCAGCAGCTTGGGACCCACTAGCGATAATGAGCAGTTCTTC
- once TRBJ1-5 TRBV7-9 CASSSSGASNQPQHF TGTGCCAGCAGCTCGAGCGGGGCTAGCAATCAGCCCCAGCATTTT
TRBD2 - TRBJ2-3 TRBV5-1 CASSPDGLAGGTDTQYF TGCGCCAGCAGCCCCGATGGACTAGCGGGAGGAACAGATACGCAGTATTTT
- - TRBJ1-3 TRBV4-1 CASSQGGSRGSSGNTIYF TGCGCCAGCAGCCAAGGCGGAAGCAGGGGAAGCTCTGGAAACACCATATATTTT